In this sample, the clone carrying this T cell receptor (beta chain) is medium-sized. Its antigen remains unidentified. Around 0.5 ug RNA was reverse transcribed with alpha and beta constant-region primers. Alpha and beta chain libraries were made separately by chain-specific third strand synthesis with multiplexing indices. TCRdb re-called the 5' RACE reads through MiXCR, storing one row per CDR3 protein. The top ten hold roughly 3.6% of the sample, which has some 9,800 distinct CDR3 sequences, around 7.6% seen once. The CDR3 spans 14 residues. Germline assignment: CDR1 SQVTM and CDR2 ANQGSEA. V gave up 8 bases and J gave up 0 bases, with 16 bases separating them. The data stem from a study of HIV-infected patients and healthy controls. Points from the study as a whole: Slight age and sex differences between study cohorts did not explain the diversity differences. Compared with controls, mean Gini indices were significantly raised in HIV-infected repertoires, possibly indicating oligoclonality.

Whole blood was used without fractionation, so all unsorted peripheral T cells were included. The sequencing sample was made of blood. The rearrangement uses TRBV29-1 and TRBJ1-1; unclear D gene. The receptor comes from an adult in good health. As DNA, the CDR3 is TGCAGCCATCCGGGAGGAGGATTGAACACTGAAGCTTTCTTT. This gives the protein CSHPGGGLNTEAFF.